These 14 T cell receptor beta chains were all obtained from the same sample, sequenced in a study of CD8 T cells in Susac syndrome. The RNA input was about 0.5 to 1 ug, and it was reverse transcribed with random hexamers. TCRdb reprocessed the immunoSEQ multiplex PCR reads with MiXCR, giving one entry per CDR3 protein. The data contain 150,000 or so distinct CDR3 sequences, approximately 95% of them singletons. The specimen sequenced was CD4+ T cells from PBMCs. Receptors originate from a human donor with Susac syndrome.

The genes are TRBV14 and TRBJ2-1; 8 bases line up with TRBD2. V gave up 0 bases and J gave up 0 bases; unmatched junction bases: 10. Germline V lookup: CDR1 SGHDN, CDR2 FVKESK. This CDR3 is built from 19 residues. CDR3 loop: CASSQEPEAGASSYNEQFF. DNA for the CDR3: TGTGCCAGCAGCCAAGAACCCGAAGCGGGGGCTAGCTCCTACAATGAGCAGTTCTTC.

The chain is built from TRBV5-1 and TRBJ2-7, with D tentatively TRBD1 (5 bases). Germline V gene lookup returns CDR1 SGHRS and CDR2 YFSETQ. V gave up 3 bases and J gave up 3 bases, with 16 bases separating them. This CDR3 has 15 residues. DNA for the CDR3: TGCGCCAGCAGCTACGACAGAATAGGCCTCTACGAGCAGTACTTC. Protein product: CASSYDRIGLYEQYF.

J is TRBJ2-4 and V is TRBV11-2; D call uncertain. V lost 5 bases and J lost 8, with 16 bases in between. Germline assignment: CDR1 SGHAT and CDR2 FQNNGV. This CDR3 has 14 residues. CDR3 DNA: TGTGCCAGCAGCCTAGGGCCCAAATGGGACATTCAGTACTTC. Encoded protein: CASSLGPKWDIQYF.

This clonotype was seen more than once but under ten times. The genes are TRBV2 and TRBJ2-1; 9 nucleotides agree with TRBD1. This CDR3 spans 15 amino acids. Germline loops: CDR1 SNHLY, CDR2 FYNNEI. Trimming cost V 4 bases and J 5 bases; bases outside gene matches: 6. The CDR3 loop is CASSVGTGPNNEQFF. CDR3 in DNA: TGTGCCAGCAGTGTCGGGACAGGGCCTAACAATGAGCAGTTCTTC.

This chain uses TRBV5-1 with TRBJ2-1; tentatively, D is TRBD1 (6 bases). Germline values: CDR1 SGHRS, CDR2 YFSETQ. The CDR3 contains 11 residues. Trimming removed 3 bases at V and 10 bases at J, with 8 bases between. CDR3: CASSSGAEQFF. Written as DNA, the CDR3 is TGCGCCAGCAGCTCAGGGGCCGAGCAGTTCTTC. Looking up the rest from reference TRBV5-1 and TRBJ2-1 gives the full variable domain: KAGVTQTPRYLIKTRGQQVTLSCSPISGHRSVSWYQQTPGQGLQFLFEYFSETQRNKGNFPGRFSGRQFSNSRSEMNVSTLELGDSALYLCASSSGAEQFFGPGTRLTVL.

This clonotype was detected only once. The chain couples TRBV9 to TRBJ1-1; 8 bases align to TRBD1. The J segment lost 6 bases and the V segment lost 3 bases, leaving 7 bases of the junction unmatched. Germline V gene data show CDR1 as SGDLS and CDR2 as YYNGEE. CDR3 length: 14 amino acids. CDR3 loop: CASSAAGGRPEAFF. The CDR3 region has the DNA TGTGCCAGCAGCGCTGCAGGGGGCCGGCCTGAAGCTTTCTTT. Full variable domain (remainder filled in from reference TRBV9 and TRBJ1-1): DSGVTQTPKHLITATGQRVTLRCSPRSGDLSVYWYQQSLDQGLQFLIQYYNGEERAKGNILERFSAQQFPDLHSELNLSSLELGDSALYFCASSAAGGRPEAFFGQGTRLTVV.

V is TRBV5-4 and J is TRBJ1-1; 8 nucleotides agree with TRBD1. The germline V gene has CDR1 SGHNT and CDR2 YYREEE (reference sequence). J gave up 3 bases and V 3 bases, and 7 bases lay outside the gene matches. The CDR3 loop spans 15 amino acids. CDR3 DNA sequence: TGTGCCAGCAGCTACTCGGACAGGGCCTACACTGAAGCTTTCTTT. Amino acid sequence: CASSYSDRAYTEAFF.

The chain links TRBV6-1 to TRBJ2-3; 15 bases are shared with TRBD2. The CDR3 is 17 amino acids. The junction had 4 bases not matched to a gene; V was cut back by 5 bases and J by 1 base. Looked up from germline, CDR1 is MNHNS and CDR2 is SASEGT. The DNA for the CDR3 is TGTGCCAGCAGTCGCCGGACTAGCGGGGGGGGCACAGATACGCAGTATTTT. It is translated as CASSRRTSGGGTDTQYF.

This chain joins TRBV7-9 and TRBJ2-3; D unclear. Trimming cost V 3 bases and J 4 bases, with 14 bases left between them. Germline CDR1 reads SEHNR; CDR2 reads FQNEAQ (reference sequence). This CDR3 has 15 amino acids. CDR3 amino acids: CASSLEILGADTQYF. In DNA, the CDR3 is TGTGCCAGCAGCTTGGAAATCCTAGGTGCAGATACGCAGTATTTT.

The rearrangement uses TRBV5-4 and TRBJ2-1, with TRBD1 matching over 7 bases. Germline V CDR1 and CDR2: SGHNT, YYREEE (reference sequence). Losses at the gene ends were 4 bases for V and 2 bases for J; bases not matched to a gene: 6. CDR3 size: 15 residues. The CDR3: CASSGGQRAYNEQFF. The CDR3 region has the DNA TGTGCCAGCAGCGGGGGACAGCGCGCCTACAATGAGCAGTTCTTC.

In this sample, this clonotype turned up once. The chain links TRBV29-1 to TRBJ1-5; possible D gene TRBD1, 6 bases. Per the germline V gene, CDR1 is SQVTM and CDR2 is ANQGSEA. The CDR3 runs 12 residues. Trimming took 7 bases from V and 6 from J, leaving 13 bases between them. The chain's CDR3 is CSDTGWVQPQHF. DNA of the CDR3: TGCAGCGACACAGGGTGGGTTCAGCCCCAGCATTTT.

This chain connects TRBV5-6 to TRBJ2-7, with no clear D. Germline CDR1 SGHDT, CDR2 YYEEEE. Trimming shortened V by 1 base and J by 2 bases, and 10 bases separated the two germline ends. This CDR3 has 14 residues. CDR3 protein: CASSLWPGAYEQYF. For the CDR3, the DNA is TGTGCCAGCAGCTTGTGGCCCGGAGCCTACGAGCAGTACTTC.

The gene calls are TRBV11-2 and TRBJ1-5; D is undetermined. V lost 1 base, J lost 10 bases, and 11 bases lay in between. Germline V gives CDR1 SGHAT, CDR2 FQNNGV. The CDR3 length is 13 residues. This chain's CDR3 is CASSLVPEGPQHF. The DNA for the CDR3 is TGTGCCAGCAGCTTAGTGCCCGAAGGCCCCCAGCATTTT.

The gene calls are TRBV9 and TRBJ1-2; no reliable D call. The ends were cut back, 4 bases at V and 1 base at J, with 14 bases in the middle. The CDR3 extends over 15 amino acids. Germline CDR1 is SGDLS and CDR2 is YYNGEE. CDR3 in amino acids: CASSQRLGINYGYTF. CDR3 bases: TGTGCCAGCAGCCAAAGGTTGGGGATTAACTATGGCTACACCTTC.